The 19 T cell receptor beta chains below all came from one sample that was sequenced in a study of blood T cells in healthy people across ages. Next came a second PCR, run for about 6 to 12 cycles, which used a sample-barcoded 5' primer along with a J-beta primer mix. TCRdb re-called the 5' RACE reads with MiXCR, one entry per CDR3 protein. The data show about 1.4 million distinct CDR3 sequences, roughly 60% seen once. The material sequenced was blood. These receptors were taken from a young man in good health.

The CDR3 here is CASSSPGQGNNEQFF. The CDR3 bases are TGTGCCAGCAGTTCACCGGGACAGGGGAACAATGAGCAGTTCTTC. This rearrangement joins TRBV25-1 to TRBJ2-1; 10 positions agree with TRBD1. The CDR3 sequence is 15 residues long. V lost 5 bases, J lost 5 bases, and 6 bases stayed unmatched. The germline gives CDR1 MGHDK, CDR2 SYGVNS.

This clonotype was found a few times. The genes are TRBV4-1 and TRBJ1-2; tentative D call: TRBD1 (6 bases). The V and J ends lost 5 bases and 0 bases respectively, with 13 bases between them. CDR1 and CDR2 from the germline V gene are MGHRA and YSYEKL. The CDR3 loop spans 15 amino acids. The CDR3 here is CASSFRTAANYGYTF. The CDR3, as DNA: TGCGCCAGCAGCTTTAGGACAGCAGCTAACTATGGCTACACCTTC.

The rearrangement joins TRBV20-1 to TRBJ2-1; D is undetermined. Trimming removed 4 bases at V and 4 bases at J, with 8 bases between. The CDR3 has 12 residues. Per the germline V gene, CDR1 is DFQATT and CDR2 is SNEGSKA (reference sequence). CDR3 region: CSATTRYNEQFF. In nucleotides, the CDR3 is TGCAGTGCTACGACAAGATACAATGAGCAGTTCTTC.

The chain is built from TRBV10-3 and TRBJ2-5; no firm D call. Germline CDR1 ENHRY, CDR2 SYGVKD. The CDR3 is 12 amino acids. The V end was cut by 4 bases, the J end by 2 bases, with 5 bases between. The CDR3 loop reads CAISAPQETQYF. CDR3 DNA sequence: TGTGCCATCAGTGCTCCTCAAGAGACCCAGTACTTC.

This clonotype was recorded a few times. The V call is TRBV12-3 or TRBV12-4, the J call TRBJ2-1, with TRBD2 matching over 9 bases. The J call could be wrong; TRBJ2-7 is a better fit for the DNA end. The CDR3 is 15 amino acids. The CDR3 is CASSPTAGGANEQYF. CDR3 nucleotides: TGTGCCAGCAGTCCAACAGCGGGAGGAGCTAATGAGCAGTACTTC.

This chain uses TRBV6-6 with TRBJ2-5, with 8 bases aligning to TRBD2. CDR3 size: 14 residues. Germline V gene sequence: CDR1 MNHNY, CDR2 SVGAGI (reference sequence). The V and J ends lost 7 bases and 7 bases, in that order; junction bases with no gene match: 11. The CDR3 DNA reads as TGTGCCAGCATGAGTGGACTAGCAGAAGGGACCCAGTACTTC. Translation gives CASMSGLAEGTQYF.

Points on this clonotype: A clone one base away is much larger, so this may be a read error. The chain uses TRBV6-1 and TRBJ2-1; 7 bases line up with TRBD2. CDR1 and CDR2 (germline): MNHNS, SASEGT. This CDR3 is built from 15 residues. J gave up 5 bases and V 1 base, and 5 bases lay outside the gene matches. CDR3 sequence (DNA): TGTGCCAGCAGTGAAGGCGGGGGATCCCACAATGAGCAGTTCTTC. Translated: CASSEGGGSHNEQFF.

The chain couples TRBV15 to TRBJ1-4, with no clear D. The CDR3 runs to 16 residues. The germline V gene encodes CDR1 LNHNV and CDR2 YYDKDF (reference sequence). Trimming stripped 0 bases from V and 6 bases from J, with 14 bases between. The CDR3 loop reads CATSRDRARPDEKLFF. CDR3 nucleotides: TGTGCCACCAGCAGAGATAGGGCCAGGCCAGATGAAAAACTGTTTTTT.

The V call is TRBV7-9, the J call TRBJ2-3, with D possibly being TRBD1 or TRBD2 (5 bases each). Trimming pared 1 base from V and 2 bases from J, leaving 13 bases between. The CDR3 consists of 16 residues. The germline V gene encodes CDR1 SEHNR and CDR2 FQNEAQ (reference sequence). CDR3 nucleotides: TGTGCCAGCAGCTTAGGGGAAGGGGAGTTCACAGATACGCAGTATTTT. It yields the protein CASSLGEGEFTDTQYF. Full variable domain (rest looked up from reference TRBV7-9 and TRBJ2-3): DTGVSQNPRHKITKRGQNVTFRCDPISEHNRLYWYRQTLGQGPEFLTYFQNEAQLEKSRLLSDRFSAERPKGSFSTLEIQRTEQGDSAMYLCASSLGEGEFTDTQYFGPGTRLTVL.

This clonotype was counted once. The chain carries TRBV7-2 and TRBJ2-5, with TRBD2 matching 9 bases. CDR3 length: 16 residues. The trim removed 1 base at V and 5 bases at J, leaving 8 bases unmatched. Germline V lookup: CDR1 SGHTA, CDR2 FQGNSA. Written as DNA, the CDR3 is TGTGCCAGCAGCTTAGTGGCGGGAGGGCCCTGGGAGACCCAGTACTTC. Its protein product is CASSLVAGGPWETQYF.

The CDR3 reads CASSSGRRRKENTEAFF. The DNA for the CDR3 is TGTGCCAGCAGCTCCGGAAGAAGGAGGAAAGAGAACACTGAAGCTTTCTTT. The rearrangement uses TRBV11-2 and TRBJ1-1; D unresolved. The V and J ends lost 4 bases and 1 base respectively, with 19 bases between them. The CDR3 contains 17 residues. The germline V gene encodes CDR1 SGHAT and CDR2 FQNNGV.

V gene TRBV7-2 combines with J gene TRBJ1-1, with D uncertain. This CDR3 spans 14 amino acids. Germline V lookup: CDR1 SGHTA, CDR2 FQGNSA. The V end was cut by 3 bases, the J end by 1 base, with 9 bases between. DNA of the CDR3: TGTGCCAGCAGCTTCCCTCCAGCGAACACTGAAGCTTTCTTT. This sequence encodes CASSFPPANTEAFF.

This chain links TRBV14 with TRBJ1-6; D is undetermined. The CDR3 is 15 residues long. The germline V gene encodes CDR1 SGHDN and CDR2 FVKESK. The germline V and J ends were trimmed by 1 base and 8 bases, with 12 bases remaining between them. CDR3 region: CASSQVLGSHSPLHF. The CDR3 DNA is TGTGCCAGCAGCCAAGTTCTGGGGTCACATTCACCCCTCCACTTT.

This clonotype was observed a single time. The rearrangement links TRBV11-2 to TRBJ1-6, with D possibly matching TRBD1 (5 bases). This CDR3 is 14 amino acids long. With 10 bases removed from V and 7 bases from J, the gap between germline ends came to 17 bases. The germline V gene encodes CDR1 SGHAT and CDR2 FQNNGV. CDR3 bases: TGTGCCATCCCTGGGGGGTCTAGGAATTCACCCCTCCACTTT. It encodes CAIPGGSRNSPLHF.

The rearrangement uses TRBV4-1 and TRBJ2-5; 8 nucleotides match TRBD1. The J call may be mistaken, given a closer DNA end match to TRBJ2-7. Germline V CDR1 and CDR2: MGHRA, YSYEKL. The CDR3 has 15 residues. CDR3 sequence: CASSLQQGGTHEQYF. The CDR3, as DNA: TGCGCCAGCAGCCTTCAACAGGGGGGCACCCACGAGCAGTACTTC.

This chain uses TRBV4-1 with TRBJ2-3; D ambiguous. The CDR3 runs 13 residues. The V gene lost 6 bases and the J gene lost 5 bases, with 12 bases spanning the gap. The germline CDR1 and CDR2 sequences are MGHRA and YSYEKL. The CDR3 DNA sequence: TGCGCCAGCAGTTACTCTCCGAGAGATACGCAGTATTTT. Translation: CASSYSPRDTQYF.

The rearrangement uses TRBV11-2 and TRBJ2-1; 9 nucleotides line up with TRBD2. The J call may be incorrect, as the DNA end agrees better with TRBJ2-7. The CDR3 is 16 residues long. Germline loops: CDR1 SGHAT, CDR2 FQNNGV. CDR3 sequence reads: CASSFLRMREGSEQYF. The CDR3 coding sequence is TGTGCCAGCAGCTTCCTAAGGATGCGGGAGGGGAGCGAGCAGTACTTC.

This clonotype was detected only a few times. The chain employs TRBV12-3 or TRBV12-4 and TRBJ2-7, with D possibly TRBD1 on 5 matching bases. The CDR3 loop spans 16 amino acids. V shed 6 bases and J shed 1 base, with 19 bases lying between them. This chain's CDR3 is CASSSPLPDRSYEQYF. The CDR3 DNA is TGTGCCAGCAGCTCTCCACTCCCCGACAGATCCTACGAGCAGTACTTC.

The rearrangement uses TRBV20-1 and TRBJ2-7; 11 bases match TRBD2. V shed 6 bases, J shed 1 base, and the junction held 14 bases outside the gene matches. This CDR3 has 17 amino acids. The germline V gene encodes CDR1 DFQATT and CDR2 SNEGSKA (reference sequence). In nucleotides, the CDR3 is TGCAGTGCCTCTTTGGGGCTAGCGGGAGGTCTGTCCTACGAGCAGTACTTC. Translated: CSASLGLAGGLSYEQYF.